This T cell receptor (beta chain) is drawn from a study of coeliac disease. Repertoires were generated with immunoSEQ multiplex PCR, while TCRdb's copy carries only in-frame clones and drops some. The data contain 2,000 to 2,500 clones, under 80% of them seen just once; the ten biggest clones take up around 20%. The CDR3 sequence is 15 residues long. Trimming took 0 bases from V and 0 from J, leaving 7 bases between them. From germline, CDR1 is LNHDA and CDR2 SQIVND (reference sequence). The rearrangement joins TRBV19 to TRBJ2-3; no firm D call. What was sequenced was lamina propria lymphocytes from the gut. The sequence was collected from a woman between 45 and 65 years old with celiac disease on a gluten-free diet. CDR3 protein: CASSIDFSSTDTQYF. CDR3 bases: TGTGCCAGTAGTATAGACTTTTCTAGCACAGATACGCAGTATTTT.